This is a list of T cell receptor beta chains from one sample in a study of T cell changes during pregnancy in multiple sclerosis. The repertoire was sequenced with immunoSEQ multiplex PCR; TCRdb's copy has only in-frame clones and lacks some. The sample records 55,000 to 65,000 clones, around 93% being singletons. Sequencing used peripheral blood, obtained in the first trimester of pregnancy. The receptors originated from a female donor with multiple sclerosis, enrolled in a pregnancy study. The CDR3 runs from the conserved cysteine through the conserved F or W. Fields, in order: V gene, CDR3 length, clone size, J gene, D gene, CDR3 DNA, CDR3 protein. A D gene is named only where the DNA matches it firmly. Not every row has a clone size; where given, it reads once, few, many or a size class.

>TRBV5-5|14|-|TRBJ2-3|-
TGTGCCAGCAGCTTGGAGGGGCGGGGAGATACGCAGTATTTT
CASSLEGRGDTQYF
>TRBV14|16|-|TRBJ2-1|TRBD2
TGTGCCAGCAGCCAGCAAGCGGGGGCCTTCTACAATGAGCAGTTCTTC
CASSQQAGAFYNEQFF
>TRBV10-3|17|-|TRBJ2-3|TRBD1
TGTGCCATCAGTATTTCCCCCGGGACAGGGATAACAGATACGCAGTATTTT
CAISISPGTGITDTQYF
>TRBV4-1|16|-|TRBJ2-2|-
TGCGCCAGCAGCCAAGATTGGGCAGGGAAGGCCGGGGAGCTGTTTTTT
CASSQDWAGKAGELFF
>TRBV27|15|-|TRBJ1-1|TRBD1
TGTGCCAGCAGGGGGCGCCGGACAGGGAGGACTGAAGCTTTCTTT
CASRGRRTGRTEAFF
>TRBV7-9|13|-|TRBJ1-1|-
TGTGCCAGCAGCATGGAGGGTACAACTGAAGCTTTCTTT
CASSMEGTTEAFF
>TRBV30|14|-|TRBJ2-2|TRBD2
TGTGCCTGGAGCGGGACTAGCGGGGACGGGGAGCTGTTTTTT
CAWSGTSGDGELFF
>TRBV4-2|16|-|TRBJ2-3|-
TGTGCCAGCAGCCAGGGGAGGCAGGACGGTGAAGATACGCAGTATTTT
CASSQGRQDGEDTQYF
>TRBV29-1|15|once|TRBJ1-1|-
TGCAGCGTCCTTGGGCTAACGGTCGGGAACACTGAAGCTTTCTTT
CSVLGLTVGNTEAFF
>TRBV6-6|13|-|TRBJ2-7|-
TGTGCCAGCAGATCGGGGTTCCCCTACGAGCAGTACTTC
CASRSGFPYEQYF
>TRBV19|15|-|TRBJ1-5|-
TGTGCCAGTAGTGAAGGGGCTCGGGGCAATCAGCCCCAGCATTTT
CASSEGARGNQPQHF
>TRBV19|15|few|TRBJ1-5|-
TGTGCCAGTAGGCCAGGCCTAATCAGGGTCCAGCCCCAGCATTTT
CASRPGLIRVQPQHF
>TRBV4-2|17|-|TRBJ2-7|TRBD1
TGTGCCAGCAGCCTCGGAGGAGGGACAGGGAAATCCTACGAGCAGTACTTC
CASSLGGGTGKSYEQYF
>TRBV9|14|-|TRBJ1-1|-
TGTGCCAGCAGCGGCCTCCACGGAGGGCCTGAAGCTTTCTTT
CASSGLHGGPEAFF
>TRBV20-1|11|-|TRBJ2-1|-
TGCAGTGCTAGAGGGCTGGGAGGGCAGTTCTTC
CSARGLGGQFF
>TRBV9|13|-|TRBJ1-1|-
TGTGCCAGCAGCGTAACAGGGAACACTGAAGCTTTCTTT
CASSVTGNTEAFF
>TRBV11-2|14|-|TRBJ1-1|-
TGTGCCAGCAGCTTAGGCATATCCGGGGGTGAAGCTTTCTTT
CASSLGISGGEAFF
>TRBV28|16|-|TRBJ2-6|-
TGTGCCAGCAGTACAGGATCCGATTCTGGGGCCAACGTCCTGACTTTC
CASSTGSDSGANVLTF